These 14 T cell receptor beta chains were sequenced from one sample in a study of blood T cell repertoires in COVID-19. The assay was immunoSEQ multiplex PCR, and TCRdb's table has in-frame clones only and misses some. The sample yields around 300,000 clones, 83% seen once. The sequenced material came from peripheral blood. The receptors shown here come from a woman between 50 and 59 years old who had recovered from COVID-19.

This chain joins TRBV6-2 or TRBV6-3 and TRBJ1-5; D is perhaps TRBD1 (5 bases). Trimming cost V 6 bases and J 1 base, with 16 bases left between them. The CDR3 has 16 residues. Germline CDR1 reads MNHEY; CDR2 reads SVGEGT. CDR3 bases: TGTGCCAGCAGCCACAGCAGGGAGGGGAGCAATCAGCCCCAGCATTTT. It translates to CASSHSREGSNQPQHF.

J is TRBJ1-2 and V is TRBV6-5; tentative D call: TRBD1 (5 bases). Germline V gives CDR1 MNHEY, CDR2 SVGAGI. CDR3 length equals 13 residues. V was trimmed by 7 bases and J by 9 bases, leaving 18 bases between them. In DNA, the CDR3 is TGTGCCAGCACCAAGGCGGGGCGGGAGAGCTACACCTTC. Amino acid sequence: CASTKAGRESYTF.

The chain employs TRBV6-2 or TRBV6-3 and TRBJ1-6, with TRBD1 matching 8 bases. This CDR3 is 17 amino acids long. Per germline, CDR1 MNHEY and CDR2 SVGEGT. V shed 6 bases and J 0 bases; nucleotides not matched to a gene: 7. The CDR3 spells CASSVGQGRSYNSPLHF. The CDR3, as DNA: TGTGCCAGCAGCGTTGGACAGGGCCGCTCCTATAATTCACCCCTCCACTTT.

The CDR3 DNA follows: TGCAGCGTACCTGGACAGGCTTCGGCTGGAACCTATGGCTACACCTTC. This codes for CSVPGQASAGTYGYTF. The chain carries TRBV29-1 and TRBJ1-2; 7 positions match TRBD1. Trimming at V came to 6 bases and at J to 4 bases, leaving 17 bases not matched to a gene. Germline V gene data show CDR1 as SQVTM and CDR2 as ANQGSEA. This CDR3 comprises 16 residues.

The gene calls are TRBV5-1 and TRBJ2-7; perhaps TRBD1 as D (6 bases). Trimming cost V 2 bases and J 0 bases, with 12 bases left between them. Germline CDR1 SGHRS, CDR2 YFSETQ. This CDR3 spans 15 amino acids. The CDR3 here is CASSFGGRSSYEQYF. CDR3 DNA: TGCGCCAGCAGCTTTGGGGGCAGGAGCTCCTACGAGCAGTACTTC. The full variable domain, rest sourced from reference TRBV5-1 and TRBJ2-7, is KAGVTQTPRYLIKTRGQQVTLSCSPISGHRSVSWYQQTPGQGLQFLFEYFSETQRNKGNFPGRFSGRQFSNSRSEMNVSTLELGDSALYLCASSFGGRSSYEQYFGPGTRLTVT.

The chain has TRBV5-4 and TRBJ1-1; possibly TRBD1 for D (6 bases). The V end was cut by 1 base, the J end by 1 base, with 8 bases between. This CDR3 comprises 14 residues. Germline V gives CDR1 SGHNT, CDR2 YYREEE (reference sequence). Here the CDR3 reads CASSLIQGNTEAFF. The CDR3 bases are TGTGCCAGCAGCTTGATACAGGGGAACACTGAAGCTTTCTTT. Complete variable domain (other parts from reference TRBV5-4 and TRBJ1-1): ETGVTQSPTHLIKTRGQQVTLRCSSQSGHNTVSWYQQALGQGPQFIFQYYREEENGRGNFPPRFSGLQFPNYSSELNVNALELDDSALYLCASSLIQGNTEAFFGQGTRLTVV.

This chain joins TRBV29-1 and TRBJ2-7; D uncertain. V was pared by 5 bases and J by 3 bases, with 14 bases between. The CDR3 extends over 13 amino acids. From germline, CDR1 is SQVTM and CDR2 ANQGSEA. The CDR3 nucleotides are TGCAGCGTTAGAAAAACAGATTTCTACGAGCAGTACTTC. It specifies CSVRKTDFYEQYF.

The rearrangement links TRBV27 to TRBJ2-2; D perhaps matches TRBD2 (6 bases). The CDR3 runs 15 residues. The ends were cut back, 3 bases at V and 4 bases at J, with 12 bases in the middle. Per the germline V gene, CDR1 is MNHEY and CDR2 is SMNVEV (reference sequence). CDR3 DNA: TGTGCCAGCAGTTTCGTCCCGGAGGGCACCGGGGAGCTGTTTTTT. Translated: CASSFVPEGTGELFF.

V usage is TRBV7-3 and J usage is TRBJ2-3; 12 positions agree with TRBD2. V gave up 4 bases and J gave up 0 bases; unmatched junction bases: 8. This CDR3 contains 18 residues. Germline V lookup: CDR1 SGHTA, CDR2 FQGTGA. As DNA, the CDR3 is TGTGCCAGCAGCTCCAGGACTAGCGGGGATTTTAGCACAGATACGCAGTATTTT. This gives the protein CASSSRTSGDFSTDTQYF.

Comment on this clone: This sample also contains other DNA sequences that code for the same CDR3. The genes are TRBV27 and TRBJ1-2; 9 bases map to TRBD1. Germline values: CDR1 MNHEY, CDR2 SMNVEV (reference sequence). Trimming took 4 bases from V and 5 from J; bases not matched to a gene: 20. The CDR3 covers 19 residues. CDR3 coding DNA: TGTGCCAGCAGTTCTCGGGCCTGGGACAGGGAGGGAGAGTCTTATGGCTACACCTTC. Translated: CASSSRAWDREGESYGYTF.

This clone has a single count. The V call is TRBV27, the J call TRBJ1-6; 8 bases are a match to TRBD1. The CDR3 has 15 amino acids. V lost 7 bases and J lost 7; bases outside the gene matches: 9. Germline V gene lookup returns CDR1 MNHEY and CDR2 SMNVEV (reference sequence). CDR3 DNA: TGTGCCAGCACCCCACTACGACAGGGGAATTCACCCCTCCACTTT. Its protein product is CASTPLRQGNSPLHF.

The chain links TRBV21-1 to TRBJ2-1; TRBD2, the table's D call, was not compared with the DNA. TRBV21-1 is recorded as a pseudogene. The CDR3 runs to 15 residues. The CDR3 sequence is CASRKVAGWGDEQFF. As DNA, the CDR3 is TGTGCCAGCAGGAAAGTAGCGGGATGGGGCGATGAGCAGTTCTTC.

The chain has TRBV6-5 and TRBJ2-5, with D perhaps matching TRBD1 (6 bases). V was trimmed by 6 bases and J by 1 base, leaving 12 bases between them. This CDR3 contains 14 residues. From germline, CDR1 is MNHEY and CDR2 SVGAGI. The CDR3 DNA reads as TGTGCCAGCAGCCTCGGACAGCCCCAAGAGACCCAGTACTTC. Encoded protein: CASSLGQPQETQYF.

This clone was counted between two and nine times. The J gene is TRBJ1-5, the V gene TRBV6-6; tentative D call: TRBD1 (5 bases). V was trimmed by 0 bases and J by 4 bases, leaving 7 bases between them. CDR3 length: 14 residues. Germline V CDR1 and CDR2: MNHNY, SVGAGI (reference sequence). The CDR3 DNA sequence: TGTGCCAGCAGTTACTCGGAGGGGAATCAGCCCCAGCATTTT. As protein: CASSYSEGNQPQHF.